This T cell receptor (beta chain) comes out of a study of shared clonotypes between healthy human individuals (dated by TCRdb to the early 2020s). Describing the broader study: Three men and a couple of women, aged 18 to 49 years, made up the cohort. Per donor, three plates each were used for CD4 naive and CD4 memory, two for CD8 naive, and one for CD8 memory. The study deeply sequenced blood TCR repertoires of five healthy adults to estimate repertoire size and the extent of clonotype sharing between individuals. Libraries were prepared and TCR repertoires were sequenced by different laboratories using diverse techniques, in order to increase sequencing depth and limit assay-specific biases. Each donor's leukapheresis produced roughly between about 0.9 and 9.5 billion PBMCs. The research as a whole found: Compared with non-shared clonotypes, clonotypes shared by all four sorted-subset donors had higher generation probabilities. Pairwise subsampling led to the expectation that sequencing depth would affect the degree of clonotype sharing among donors. Incomplete sequencing was indicated by rarefaction of sorted-subset datasets, despite the large sequencing depth. Naive subsets generally had larger estimated clonotype richness than memory subsets. The genetic and exposure-history diversity represented was limited by the small number of donors. Roughly 5% of naive CD4, roughly 3.5% of naive CD8, approximately 2% of memory CD4, and around 0.42% of memory CD8 clonotypes were shared across four donors. Sampling was limited to blood, and TCR repertoires in tissue likely differ from TCR repertoires in blood.

On this clone itself: Its antigen is not yet known. No per-base quality is available; no much larger clone lies one base away.

The donors were healthy, HIV-negative adults with no recently reported acute infections or vaccinations. Every donor was a Caucasian adult residing in Nashville, Tennessee, USA. CD4+ T cells were enriched by magnetic negative selection; naive cells were then positively selected on CD45RA, and the negative fraction formed the memory subset. Blood was collected by leukapheresis, and PBMCs were isolated by Ficoll-Histopaque density gradient centrifugation and then cryopreserved in liquid nitrogen vapor phase. Purity and quantity of every magnetically sorted T cell population were checked by analytical flow cytometry. Genomic DNA was isolated from every sorted fraction and measured by UV absorbance on a Nanodrop 2000c. TCR CDR3 regions were amplified from genomic DNA by multiplex PCR using the deep immunoSEQ assay. Extracted genomic DNA from each cell subset was spread evenly across all wells of several immunoSEQ 96-well plates, with each plate serving as a replicate. For sorted subsets, roughly 190 ng of genomic DNA, equivalent to around 29,000 T cell genomes, went into each replicate PCR. Purified libraries were quantified with a Qubit 3.0 fluorometer, sized on a Bioanalyzer 2100, and re-quantified with the KAPA Library Quantification kit. Every immunoSEQ 96-well plate was sequenced on a dedicated single-read 150-cycle Illumina NextSeq 550 flow cell. The original methods were these. Because only junctional sequences without quality scores were contained in the immunoSEQ output, filtering matching that applied to full-length reads could not be performed. To assign V/J genes and CDR3, sequences were annotated against IMGT germline references using PyIR, a Python wrapper for IgBLAST v1.9. Any read was removed if the V/J assignment was weak (E-value above 1e-6), the CDR3 was missing, or the read contained stop codons, out-of-frame junctions, or ambiguous translated residues. V3J clonotypes were defined by identical inferred V gene, J gene, and CDR3 amino acid sequence. Percentage overlap between repertoires was calculated by dividing the number of shared unique clonotypes by the size of the smaller repertoire. Three approaches were used to assess repertoire richness: RTK rarefaction, the Chao1 estimator, and Recon v2.1 estimates of unobserved clonotypes. For all TCRbeta clonotypes obtained by the gDNA method from a few donors, generation probabilities were computed with OLGA. TCRdb re-hosts the immuneACCESS table, in-frame sequences only. Its copies lack some clones; in the studies checked, an unresolved V gene accounts for under half of them, and the cause for the rest is not known. For V, J and clone size, that table is used; D and trimming come from the DNA. A total of around 240,000 clones appear in this sample, 50% to 80% of them only once. The biggest ten clones account for 11% of the sample.

CDR1 and CDR2, per the germline V gene, are SGHRS and YFSETQ. The CDR3 contains 15 residues, cysteine and phenylalanine counted. Kept here is only the CDR3 DNA, which spans 45 bases and is read in frame from base 1. From V the trimming removes 4 bases and from J it removes 0 bases, while the gene matches leave 3 bases of the junction unaccounted for. Rearrangement joined TRBV5-1 to TRBJ2-3; 9 bases in the middle match TRBD2. Sequenced material: memory CD4+ T cells sorted from blood. The cell subset or site label, read with the paper, signifies: CD45RA-negative fraction. The receptor was derived from a man aged 25-40 years in good health. The CDR3: CASSQLAGSTDTQYF. The nucleotide sequence is given as TGCGCCAGCAGCCAACTAGCGGGTAGCACAGATACGCAGTATTTT.